The 30 T cell receptor beta chains reported below all come from one sample, sequenced in a study of graft-versus-host responses after intestinal transplantation. Sequenced by immunoSEQ multiplex PCR; TCRdb stores in-frame clones only, minus some. The data contain approximately 74,000 clones, approximately 92% of them singletons. Sequences were derived from PBMCs, sampled 98 days after intestinal transplantation. All receptors derive from a human patient who received an intestinal transplant, so some T cells may come from the graft donor.

This sequence joins TRBV6-4 and TRBJ2-3; the match to TRBD2 covers 7 bases. CDR3 length: 15 amino acids. The germline V gene has CDR1 MRHNA and CDR2 SNTAGT. Trimming removed 6 bases from V and 0 bases from J; junction bases left unmatched: 6. The CDR3 region is CASSLGAGSTDTQYF. The CDR3 region has the DNA TGTGCCAGCAGCCTGGGAGCGGGGAGCACAGATACGCAGTATTTT.

This rearrangement joins TRBV5-4 to TRBJ2-7; 7 bases fit TRBD1. This CDR3 contains 17 residues. Trimming cost V 1 base and J 2 bases; bases outside gene matches: 12. The germline V gene encodes CDR1 SGHNT and CDR2 YYREEE (reference sequence). In DNA form, the CDR3 reads TGTGCCAGCAGCTTGTCGAATCGGGACAGTGGGGCCTACGAGCAGTACTTC. It translates to CASSLSNRDSGAYEQYF. Full variable domain (rest looked up from reference TRBV5-4 and TRBJ2-7): ETGVTQSPTHLIKTRGQQVTLRCSSQSGHNTVSWYQQALGQGPQFIFQYYREEENGRGNFPPRFSGLQFPNYSSELNVNALELDDSALYLCASSLSNRDSGAYEQYFGPGTRLTVT.

The V call is TRBV19, the J call TRBJ2-1; D is unclear. The germline V and J ends were trimmed by 0 bases and 0 bases, with 15 bases remaining between them. This CDR3 is 18 amino acids long. Germline V gives CDR1 LNHDA, CDR2 SQIVND (reference sequence). CDR3 sequence reads: CASSIDLHDPSSYNEQFF. The CDR3 nucleotides are TGTGCCAGTAGTATAGATCTCCATGACCCGAGCTCCTACAATGAGCAGTTCTTC.

The gene calls are TRBV30 and TRBJ2-6; 11 bases line up with TRBD2. V shed 4 bases, J shed 2 bases, and the junction held 10 bases outside the gene matches. The germline V gene has CDR1 GTSNPN and CDR2 SVGIG (reference sequence). The CDR3 totals 18 residues. This CDR3 is CAWTPRKLAGAGANVLTF. The DNA of the CDR3 is TGTGCCTGGACCCCCAGGAAACTAGCGGGAGCTGGGGCCAACGTCCTGACTTTC.

As for this clone: Other DNA sequences in this specimen translate into the identical CDR3. The chain carries TRBV6-4 and TRBJ2-1; 9 bases are shared with TRBD2. J lost 4 bases, V lost 0 bases, and 1 base had no gene match. Germline CDR1 reads MRHNA; CDR2 reads SNTAGT. The CDR3 loop spans 15 amino acids. CDR3 sequence (DNA): TGTGCCAGCAGTGACTCCGCGGGGGGGTACAATGAGCAGTTCTTC. Its translation is CASSDSAGGYNEQFF.

The chain has TRBV29-1 and TRBJ1-1; TRBD1 aligns across 10 bases. The CDR3 has 14 amino acids. Germline values: CDR1 SQVTM, CDR2 ANQGSEA. The trim removed 6 bases at V and 7 bases at J, leaving 11 bases unmatched. The CDR3 loop reads CSVVPGQGSFEAFF. CDR3 coding DNA: TGCAGCGTAGTTCCGGGACAGGGGAGTTTTGAAGCTTTCTTT.

The chain carries TRBV6-1 and TRBJ1-1, with D uncertain. The CDR3 loop spans 12 amino acids. Trimming removed 5 bases at V and 0 bases at J, with 4 bases between. CDR1 MNHNS and CDR2 SASEGT come from the germline V gene. Written as DNA, the CDR3 is TGTGCCAGCAGTAAAATGAACACTGAAGCTTTCTTT. Translated: CASSKMNTEAFF.

The CDR3 coding sequence is TGTGCCAGCATGTTGGGGAGCAATGAGCAGTTCTTC. Translated: CASMLGSNEQFF. The chain uses TRBV6-1 and TRBJ2-1; possibly TRBD2 for D (5 bases). Germline V gene sequence: CDR1 MNHNS, CDR2 SASEGT. The CDR3 runs to 12 residues. V was cut by 7 bases and J by 6 bases, with 10 bases left in between.

This clone was detected once. This chain joins TRBV7-9 and TRBJ2-7, with 11 bases fitting TRBD1. The CDR3 is 16 amino acids. Germline CDR1 and CDR2: SEHNR and FQNEAQ (reference sequence). The ends lost 1 base at V and 1 base at J; junction bases unmatched: 3. The CDR3 sequence: CASSLGRDRGSYEQYF. The CDR3 nucleotides are TGTGCCAGCAGCTTAGGCCGGGACAGGGGGTCCTACGAGCAGTACTTC.

V gene TRBV6-5 combines with J gene TRBJ1-1; D is possibly TRBD1 (5 bases). This CDR3 is built from 11 residues. V lost 2 bases and J lost 13, with 11 bases in between. From germline, CDR1 is MNHEY and CDR2 SVGAGI. The CDR3 spells CASSYPGNVFF. DNA of the CDR3: TGTGCCAGCAGTTACCCAGGGAATGTTTTCTTT.

The chain combines TRBV10-3 with TRBJ2-3; 7 bases are shared with TRBD2. Germline assignment: CDR1 ENHRY and CDR2 SYGVKD. The CDR3 loop spans 13 amino acids. V lost 10 bases, J lost 4 bases, and 8 bases stayed unmatched. The CDR3 protein is CATDAAGADTQYF. The CDR3 DNA is TGTGCCACCGATGCCGCGGGGGCAGATACGCAGTATTTT.

This clone was seen a handful of times. The chain links TRBV6-1 to TRBJ2-7; TRBD2 matches at 9 bases. The CDR3 loop spans 15 amino acids. From germline, CDR1 is MNHNS and CDR2 SASEGT. After removal of 1 base from V and 4 bases from J, the junction contained 5 bases not matched to a gene. The DNA for the CDR3 is TGTGCCAGCAGTGAAGAGGATAGCGGGAGTTACGAGCAGTACTTC. Amino acids: CASSEEDSGSYEQYF.

This clone was seen once. The V and J genes are TRBV19 and TRBJ2-1; D is perhaps TRBD2 (5 bases). V was shortened by 3 bases and J by 8 bases, with 8 bases between the two germline ends. Germline V gene lookup returns CDR1 LNHDA and CDR2 SQIVND (reference sequence). This CDR3 has 12 residues. The DNA of the CDR3 is TGTGCCAGTAGTATGGAGAGGGATGAGCAGTTCTTC. It yields the protein CASSMERDEQFF.

The genes are TRBV6-5 and TRBJ2-2; D call uncertain. V lost 2 bases to trimming and J lost 2 bases, with 6 bases between them. This CDR3 spans 14 amino acids. Per the germline V gene, CDR1 is MNHEY and CDR2 is SVGAGI. CDR3 residues: CASSYRGNTGELFF. The DNA for the CDR3 is TGTGCCAGCAGTTACCGCGGTAACACCGGGGAGCTGTTTTTT.

The J gene is TRBJ2-5, the V gene TRBV4-1, with 9 bases that match TRBD2. Germline values: CDR1 MGHRA, CDR2 YSYEKL. Germline trimming cut 3 bases from V and 4 bases from J; bases unmatched to any gene: 9. CDR3 length: 16 residues. CDR3 sequence (DNA): TGCGCCAGCAGCCAGACCCCTCCTAGCGGGACAGAGACCCAGTACTTC. This gives the protein CASSQTPPSGTETQYF.

V is TRBV28 and J is TRBJ2-1, with TRBD1 matching 10 bases. The germline CDR1 and CDR2 sequences are MDHEN and SYDVKM. The V segment lost 3 bases and the J segment 0 bases; nucleotides outside the gene matches: 17. This CDR3 region has 21 residues. The CDR3 here is CASSLASGTGVPWSSYNEQFF. Here the CDR3 DNA reads TGTGCCAGCAGTTTGGCATCCGGGACAGGGGTCCCCTGGAGCTCCTACAATGAGCAGTTCTTC. The full variable domain, rest sourced from reference TRBV28 and TRBJ2-1, is DVKVTQSSRYLVKRTGEKVFLECVQDMDHENMFWYRQDPGLGLRLIYFSYDVKMKEKGDIPEGYSVSREKKERFSLILESASTNQTSMYLCASSLASGTGVPWSSYNEQFFGPGTRLTVL.

This sequence joins TRBV18 and TRBJ2-7, with D possibly being TRBD2 (5 bases). The CDR3 is made up of 17 amino acids. The germline V and J ends were trimmed by 2 bases and 0 bases, with 17 bases remaining between them. From germline, CDR1 is KGHSH and CDR2 LQKENI. As DNA, the CDR3 is TGTGCCAGCTCACCAGGGCTATGGTACGGGGTCTCCTACGAGCAGTACTTC. Translation gives CASSPGLWYGVSYEQYF.

As DNA, the CDR3 is TGTGCCAGCCACGGACAGAACACCGGGGAGCTGTTTTTT. This translates into CASHGQNTGELFF. The chain recombines TRBV6-5 with TRBJ2-2; a possible D gene is TRBD1 (5 bases). Trimming took 8 bases from V and 1 from J, leaving 8 bases between them. Germline assignment: CDR1 MNHEY and CDR2 SVGAGI. The CDR3 loop spans 13 amino acids.

The gene calls are TRBV7-9 and TRBJ1-5; D ambiguous. With 2 bases removed from V and 2 bases from J, the gap between germline ends came to 7 bases. The germline CDR1 and CDR2 sequences are SEHNR and FQNEAQ (reference sequence). There are 14 residues in the CDR3. Here the CDR3 reads CASSLSRGNQPQHF. The CDR3, as DNA: TGTGCCAGCAGCTTATCACGGGGCAATCAGCCCCAGCATTTT.

This chain uses TRBV6-5 with TRBJ1-4; 8 bases are shared with TRBD1. The CDR3 contains 13 residues. Germline values: CDR1 MNHEY, CDR2 SVGAGI. The junction had 4 bases not matched to a gene; V was cut back by 5 bases and J by 8 bases. CDR3 sequence (DNA): TGTGCCAGCAGTCTTCGACAGGGGGAAAAACTGTTTTTT. It codes for CASSLRQGEKLFF.

A few counts support this clone. The J gene is TRBJ2-7, the V gene TRBV5-1; 7 nucleotides match TRBD1. CDR1 is SGHRS and CDR2 is YFSETQ in the germline V gene. V was clipped by 4 bases and J by 4 bases; unmatched bases: 8. The length of the CDR3 is 14 residues. The CDR3 DNA reads as TGCGCCAGCAGCCCGGGGACAGCGCGATACGAGCAGTACTTC. This gives the protein CASSPGTARYEQYF. Looking up the rest from reference TRBV5-1 and TRBJ2-7 gives the full variable domain: KAGVTQTPRYLIKTRGQQVTLSCSPISGHRSVSWYQQTPGQGLQFLFEYFSETQRNKGNFPGRFSGRQFSNSRSEMNVSTLELGDSALYLCASSPGTARYEQYFGPGTRLTVT.

This chain's CDR3 is CASSPGQLYNEQFF. The CDR3 bases are TGTGCCAGCTCACCGGGACAGCTCTACAATGAGCAGTTCTTC. The chain has TRBV18 and TRBJ2-1, with TRBD1 matching 7 bases. This CDR3 is 14 amino acids long. CDR1 and CDR2 (germline): KGHSH, LQKENI. Losses at the gene ends were 3 bases for V and 3 bases for J; bases not matched to a gene: 2. The complete variable domain, with remaining parts taken from reference TRBV18 and TRBJ2-1, reads NAGVMQNPRHLVRRRGQEARLRCSPMKGHSHVYWYRQLPEEGLKFMVYLQKENIIDESGMPKERFSAEFPKEGPSILRIQQVVRGDSAAYFCASSPGQLYNEQFFGPGTRLTVL.

About this clone: An end of the junction does not agree with germline; a read error may underlie this. This chain uses TRBV7-7 with TRBJ1-5; D call uncertain. Germline values: CDR1 SSHAT, CDR2 FNYEAQ (reference sequence). The CDR3 consists of 17 residues. CDR3 in amino acids: CASSLVPPDYSNQPQHF. For the CDR3, the DNA is TGTGCTAGCAGCTTAGTCCCTCCGGATTATAGCAATCAGCCCCAGCATTTT.

V and J are TRBV5-8 and TRBJ1-1, with 9 bases matching TRBD1. Germline assignment: CDR1 SGHTS and CDR2 YDEGEE. J was trimmed by 1 base and V by 3 bases; bases with no gene match: 4. The CDR3 contains 15 residues. DNA for the CDR3: TGTGCCAGCAGCTACTGGACAGGGGAGAACACTGAAGCTTTCTTT. Its protein is CASSYWTGENTEAFF.

The chain uses TRBV11-2 and TRBJ1-2; possibly TRBD1 for D (5 bases). The CDR3 is made up of 14 amino acids. Trimming removed 0 bases at V and 4 bases at J, with 9 bases between. Germline lookup yields CDR1 SGHAT and CDR2 FQNNGV. The DNA of the CDR3 is TGTGCCAGCAGCTTAGATTACAGGAGCTATGGCTACACCTTC. Its translation: CASSLDYRSYGYTF. Supplemented by reference TRBV11-2 and TRBJ1-2, the full variable domain reads EAGVAQSPRYKIIEKRQSVAFWCNPISGHATLYWYQQILGQGPKLLIQFQNNGVVDDSQLPKDRFSAERLKGVDSTLKIQPAKLEDSAVYLCASSLDYRSYGYTFGSGTRLTVV.

This clone was observed once. The chain combines TRBV5-1 with TRBJ2-1; 10 bases match TRBD1. This CDR3 comprises 13 residues. In germline, CDR1 is SGHRS, CDR2 YFSETQ. V gave up 4 bases and J gave up 8 bases; unmatched junction bases: 3. DNA for the CDR3: TGCGCCAGCAGCCCGACAGGGGGCGATGAGCAGTTCTTC. It is translated as CASSPTGGDEQFF.

This chain connects TRBV2 to TRBJ2-3; D is unclear. Germline CDR1 SNHLY, CDR2 FYNNEI. The V end was cut by 7 bases, the J end by 0 bases, with 17 bases between. The CDR3 is made up of 16 amino acids. The CDR3 is CASTRLTLPSTDTQYF. The CDR3 nucleotides read TGTGCCAGCACTCGCCTAACCCTCCCTAGCACAGATACGCAGTATTTT.

The chain is built from TRBV6-5 and TRBJ2-1; maybe TRBD2 (6 bases). The germline V gene has CDR1 MNHEY and CDR2 SVGAGI. V was trimmed by 2 bases and J by 8 bases, leaving 13 bases between them. This CDR3 has 14 amino acids. The CDR3 sequence is CASSYGTGVDEQFF. For the CDR3, the DNA is TGTGCCAGCAGTTACGGGACGGGGGTCGATGAGCAGTTCTTC.

This rearrangement joins TRBV28 to TRBJ2-5, with 11 bases lining up with TRBD1. The CDR3 length is 16 residues. Germline trimming cut 3 bases from V and 3 bases from J; bases unmatched to any gene: 6. Germline V CDR1 and CDR2: MDHEN, SYDVKM. CDR3 sequence reads: CASSLPGQGGEETQYF. The CDR3 nucleotides are TGTGCCAGCAGTTTGCCGGGACAGGGGGGAGAAGAGACCCAGTACTTC.

The V gene is TRBV11-2, the J gene TRBJ2-1; D gene uncertain. CDR1 SGHAT and CDR2 FQNNGV come from the germline V gene. The CDR3 has 13 amino acids. With 1 base removed from V and 6 bases from J, the gap between germline ends came to 7 bases. In nucleotides, the CDR3 is TGTGCCAGCAGCTTAGGATGGGGCAATGAGCAGTTCTTC. Translating it yields CASSLGWGNEQFF.